Each of the 8 T cell receptor beta chains below was sequenced from the same sample in a study of blood T cell repertoires in COVID-19. Data came from immunoSEQ multiplex PCR; TCRdb stores just in-frame clones and leaves some out. Counted here are some 93,000 clones, around 88% occurring once; the ten biggest clones make up roughly 6.5%. Sequencing was performed on peripheral blood. Every receptor here comes from a man aged 55-75 years with acute or convalescent COVID-19.

The rearrangement joins TRBV5-6 to TRBJ2-3; 8 bases agree with TRBD1. This CDR3 spans 16 amino acids. V gave up 2 bases and J gave up 4 bases; unmatched junction bases: 9. Germline V gene data show CDR1 as SGHDT and CDR2 as YYEEEE. The CDR3 nucleotides are TGTGCCAGCAGCTTCCCCGGGACAGGCAGCCCAGATACGCAGTATTTT. Translating it yields CASSFPGTGSPDTQYF. The variable domain in full, with the rest retrieved from reference TRBV5-6 and TRBJ2-3, is DAGVTQSPTHLIKTRGQQVTLRCSPKSGHDTVSWYQQALGQGPQFIFQYYEEEERQRGNFPDRFSGHQFPNYSSELNVNALLLGDSALYLCASSFPGTGSPDTQYFGPGTRLTVL.

The chain uses TRBV19 and TRBJ1-5; no reliable D call. Trimming stripped 6 bases from V and 1 base from J, with 13 bases between. CDR3 length: 15 amino acids. Per the germline V gene, CDR1 is LNHDA and CDR2 is SQIVND (reference sequence). The CDR3 DNA follows: TGTGCCAGTAGGCCAAGAGACTGGAGCAATCAGCCCCAGCATTTT. This sequence encodes CASRPRDWSNQPQHF.

The V and J genes are TRBV6-1 and TRBJ2-7; 9 positions agree with TRBD2. The CDR3 is 16 amino acids. J was trimmed by 3 bases and V by 0 bases; bases with no gene match: 6. The germline CDR1 and CDR2 sequences are MNHNS and SASEGT. CDR3 sequence reads: CASSEAPSGRLYEQYF. In nucleotides, the CDR3 is TGTGCCAGCAGTGAAGCTCCCAGCGGGAGGCTCTACGAGCAGTACTTC.

The gene calls are TRBV7-9 and TRBJ2-1, with D possibly matching TRBD2 (7 bases). Trimming took 0 bases from V and 10 from J, leaving 16 bases between them. Germline CDR1 SEHNR, CDR2 FQNEAQ (reference sequence). The CDR3 length is 15 residues. The CDR3 sequence: CASSLAGGLNLEQFF. The DNA for the CDR3 is TGTGCCAGCAGCTTAGCGGGGGGGCTAAACTTAGAGCAGTTCTTC.

J is TRBJ2-1 and V is TRBV4-1, with 8 bases aligning to TRBD2. This CDR3 region has 16 residues. The V segment lost 2 bases and the J segment 2 bases; nucleotides outside the gene matches: 5. Germline V lookup: CDR1 MGHRA, CDR2 YSYEKL. CDR3 loop: CASSQPGLGTYNEQFF. The CDR3 coding sequence is TGCGCCAGCAGCCAACCGGGACTAGGGACCTACAATGAGCAGTTCTTC.

The J gene is TRBJ2-5, the V gene TRBV7-2; 12 nucleotides align to TRBD2. J was trimmed by 2 bases and V by 8 bases; bases with no gene match: 3. Germline V gene lookup returns CDR1 SGHTA and CDR2 FQGNSA. The CDR3 extends over 14 amino acids. CDR3 bases: TGTGCCAGCCAGACTAGCGGGGGTCAAGAGACCCAGTACTTC. Amino acid sequence: CASQTSGGQETQYF.

The gene calls are TRBV27 and TRBJ1-1, with 9 bases fitting TRBD1. Per the germline V gene, CDR1 is MNHEY and CDR2 is SMNVEV (reference sequence). This CDR3 region has 16 residues. The ends lost 6 bases at V and 4 bases at J; junction bases unmatched: 12. The CDR3: CASSPLTGTGTTEAFF. CDR3 coding DNA: TGTGCCAGCAGCCCCCTCACCGGGACAGGGACCACTGAAGCTTTCTTT.

The chain carries TRBV29-1 and TRBJ1-1; no clear D gene. The CDR3 extends over 13 amino acids. The germline V gene encodes CDR1 SQVTM and CDR2 ANQGSEA. Trimming pared 6 bases from V and 7 bases from J, leaving 18 bases between. CDR3 residues: CSVHSWEFNEAFF. Written as DNA, the CDR3 is TGCAGCGTCCATAGCTGGGAGTTTAATGAAGCTTTCTTT.